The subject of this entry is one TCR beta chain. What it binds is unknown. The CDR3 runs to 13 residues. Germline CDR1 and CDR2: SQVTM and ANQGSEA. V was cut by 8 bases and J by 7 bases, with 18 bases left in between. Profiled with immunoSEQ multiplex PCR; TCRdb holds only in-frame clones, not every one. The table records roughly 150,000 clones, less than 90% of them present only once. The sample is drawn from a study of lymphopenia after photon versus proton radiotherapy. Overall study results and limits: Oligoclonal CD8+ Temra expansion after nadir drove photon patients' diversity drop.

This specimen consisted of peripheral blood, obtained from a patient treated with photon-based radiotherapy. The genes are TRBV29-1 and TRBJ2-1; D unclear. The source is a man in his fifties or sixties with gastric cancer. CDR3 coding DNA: TGCAGCCCCCTGGCCTTAATGGGAAATGAGCAGTTCTTC. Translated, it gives CSPLALMGNEQFF.